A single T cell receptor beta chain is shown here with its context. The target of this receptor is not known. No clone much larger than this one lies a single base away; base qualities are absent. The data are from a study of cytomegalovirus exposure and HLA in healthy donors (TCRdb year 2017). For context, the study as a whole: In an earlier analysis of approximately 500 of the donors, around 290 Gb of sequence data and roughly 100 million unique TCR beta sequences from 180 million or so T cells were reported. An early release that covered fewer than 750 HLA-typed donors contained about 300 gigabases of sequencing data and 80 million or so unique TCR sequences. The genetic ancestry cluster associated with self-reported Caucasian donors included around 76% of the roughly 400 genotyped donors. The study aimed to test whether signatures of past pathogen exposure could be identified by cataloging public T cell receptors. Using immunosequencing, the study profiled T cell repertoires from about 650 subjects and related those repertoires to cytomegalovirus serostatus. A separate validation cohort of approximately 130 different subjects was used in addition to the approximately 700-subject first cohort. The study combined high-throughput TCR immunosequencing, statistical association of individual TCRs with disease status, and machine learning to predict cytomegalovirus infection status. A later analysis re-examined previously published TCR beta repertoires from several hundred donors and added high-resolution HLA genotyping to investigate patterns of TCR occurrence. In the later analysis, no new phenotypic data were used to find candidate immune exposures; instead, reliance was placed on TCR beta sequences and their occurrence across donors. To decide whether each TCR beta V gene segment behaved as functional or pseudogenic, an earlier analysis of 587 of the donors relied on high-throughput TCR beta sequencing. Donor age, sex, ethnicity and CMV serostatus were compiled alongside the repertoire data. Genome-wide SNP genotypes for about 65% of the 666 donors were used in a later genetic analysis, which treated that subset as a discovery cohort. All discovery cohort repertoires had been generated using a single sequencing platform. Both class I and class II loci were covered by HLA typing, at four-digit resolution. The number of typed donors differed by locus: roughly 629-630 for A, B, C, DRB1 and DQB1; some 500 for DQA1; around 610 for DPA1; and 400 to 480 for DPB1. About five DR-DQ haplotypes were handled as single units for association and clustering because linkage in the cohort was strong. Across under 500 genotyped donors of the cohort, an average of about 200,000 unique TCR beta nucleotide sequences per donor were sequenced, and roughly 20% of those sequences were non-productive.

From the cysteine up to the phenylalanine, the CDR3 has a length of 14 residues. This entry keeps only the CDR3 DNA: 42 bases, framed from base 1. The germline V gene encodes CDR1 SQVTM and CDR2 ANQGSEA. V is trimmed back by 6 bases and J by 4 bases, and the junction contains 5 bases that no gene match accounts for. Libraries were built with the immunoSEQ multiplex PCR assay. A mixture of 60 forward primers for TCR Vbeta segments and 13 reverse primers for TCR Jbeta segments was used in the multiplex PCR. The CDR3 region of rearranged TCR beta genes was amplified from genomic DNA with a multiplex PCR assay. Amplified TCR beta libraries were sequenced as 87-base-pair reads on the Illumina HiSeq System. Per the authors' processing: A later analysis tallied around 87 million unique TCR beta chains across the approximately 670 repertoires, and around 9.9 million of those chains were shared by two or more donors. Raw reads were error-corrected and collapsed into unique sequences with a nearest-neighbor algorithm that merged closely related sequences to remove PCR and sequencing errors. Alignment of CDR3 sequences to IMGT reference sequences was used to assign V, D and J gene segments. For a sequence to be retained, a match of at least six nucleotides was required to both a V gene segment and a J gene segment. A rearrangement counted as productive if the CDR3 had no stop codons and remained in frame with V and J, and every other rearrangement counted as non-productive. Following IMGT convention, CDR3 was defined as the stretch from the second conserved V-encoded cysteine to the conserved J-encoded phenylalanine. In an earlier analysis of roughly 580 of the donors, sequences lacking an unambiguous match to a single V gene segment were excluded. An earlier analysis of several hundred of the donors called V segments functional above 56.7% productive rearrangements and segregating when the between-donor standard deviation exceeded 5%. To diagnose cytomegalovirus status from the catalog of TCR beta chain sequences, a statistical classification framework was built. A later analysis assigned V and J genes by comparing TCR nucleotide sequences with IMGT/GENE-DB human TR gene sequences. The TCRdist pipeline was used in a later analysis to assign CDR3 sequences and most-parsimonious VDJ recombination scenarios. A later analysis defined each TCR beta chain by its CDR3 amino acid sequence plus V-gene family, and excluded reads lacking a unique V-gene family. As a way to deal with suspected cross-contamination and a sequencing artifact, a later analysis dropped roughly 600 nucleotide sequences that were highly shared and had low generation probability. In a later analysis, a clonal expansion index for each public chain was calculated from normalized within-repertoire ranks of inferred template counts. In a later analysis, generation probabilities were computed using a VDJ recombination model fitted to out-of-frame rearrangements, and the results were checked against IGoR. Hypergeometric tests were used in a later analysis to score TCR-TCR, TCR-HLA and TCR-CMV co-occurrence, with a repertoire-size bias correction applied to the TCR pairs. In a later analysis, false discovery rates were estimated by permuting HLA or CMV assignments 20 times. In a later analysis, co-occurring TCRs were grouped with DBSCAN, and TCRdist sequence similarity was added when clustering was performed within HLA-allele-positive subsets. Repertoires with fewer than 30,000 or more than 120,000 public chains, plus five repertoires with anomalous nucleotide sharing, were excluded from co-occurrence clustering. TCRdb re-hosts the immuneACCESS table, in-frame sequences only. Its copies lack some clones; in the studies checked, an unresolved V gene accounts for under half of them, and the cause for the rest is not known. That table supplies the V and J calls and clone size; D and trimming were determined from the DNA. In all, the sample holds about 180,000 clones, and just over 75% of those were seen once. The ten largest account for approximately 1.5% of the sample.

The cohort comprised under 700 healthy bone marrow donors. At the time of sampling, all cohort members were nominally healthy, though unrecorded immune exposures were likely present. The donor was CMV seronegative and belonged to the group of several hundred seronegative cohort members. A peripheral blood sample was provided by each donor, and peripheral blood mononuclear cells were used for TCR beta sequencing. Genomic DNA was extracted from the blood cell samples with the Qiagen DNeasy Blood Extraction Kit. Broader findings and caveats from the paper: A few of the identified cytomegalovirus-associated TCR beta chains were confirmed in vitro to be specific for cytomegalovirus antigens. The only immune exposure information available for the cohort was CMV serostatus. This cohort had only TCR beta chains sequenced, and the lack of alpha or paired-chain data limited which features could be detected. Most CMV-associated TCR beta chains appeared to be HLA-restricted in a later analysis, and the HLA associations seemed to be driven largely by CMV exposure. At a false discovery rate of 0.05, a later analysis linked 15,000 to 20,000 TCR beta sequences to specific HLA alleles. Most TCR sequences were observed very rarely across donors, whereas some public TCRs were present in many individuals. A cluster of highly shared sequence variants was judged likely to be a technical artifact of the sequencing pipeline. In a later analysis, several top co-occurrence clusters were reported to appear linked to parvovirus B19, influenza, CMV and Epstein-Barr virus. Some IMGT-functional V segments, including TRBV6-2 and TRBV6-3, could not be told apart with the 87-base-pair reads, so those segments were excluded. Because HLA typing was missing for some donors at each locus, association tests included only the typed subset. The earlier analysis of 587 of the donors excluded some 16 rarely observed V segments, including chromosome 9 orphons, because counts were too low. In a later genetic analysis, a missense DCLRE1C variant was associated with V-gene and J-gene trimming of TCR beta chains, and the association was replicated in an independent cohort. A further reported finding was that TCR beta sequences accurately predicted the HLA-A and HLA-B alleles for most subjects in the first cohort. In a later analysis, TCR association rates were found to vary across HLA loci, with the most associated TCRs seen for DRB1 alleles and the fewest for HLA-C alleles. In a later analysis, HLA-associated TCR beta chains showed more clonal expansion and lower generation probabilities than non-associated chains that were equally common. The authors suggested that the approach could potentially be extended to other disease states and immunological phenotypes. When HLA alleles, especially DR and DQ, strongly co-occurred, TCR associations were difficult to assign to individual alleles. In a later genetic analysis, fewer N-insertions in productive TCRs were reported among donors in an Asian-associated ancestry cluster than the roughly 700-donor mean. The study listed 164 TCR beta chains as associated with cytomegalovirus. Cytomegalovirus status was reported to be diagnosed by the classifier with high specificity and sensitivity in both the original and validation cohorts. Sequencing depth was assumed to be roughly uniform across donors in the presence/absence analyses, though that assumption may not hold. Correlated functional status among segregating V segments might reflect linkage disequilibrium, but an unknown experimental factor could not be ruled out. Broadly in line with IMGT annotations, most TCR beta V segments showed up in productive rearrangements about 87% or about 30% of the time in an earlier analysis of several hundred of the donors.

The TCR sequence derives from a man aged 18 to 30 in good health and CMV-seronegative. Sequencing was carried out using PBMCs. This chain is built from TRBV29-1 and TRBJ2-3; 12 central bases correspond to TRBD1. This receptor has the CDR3 CSVGGQGASDTQYF. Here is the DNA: TGCAGCGTGGGGGGACAGGGGGCGTCAGATACGCAGTATTTT.